These 20 T cell receptor beta chains originate from one sample sequenced in a study of blood T cell repertoires in COVID-19. TCRdb keeps only in-frame clones here, not all; method: immunoSEQ multiplex PCR. The table records around 170,000 clones, roughly 87% of them present only once. Sequenced sample: PBMCs or T cells enriched from blood (not recorded which). These receptors were obtained from a woman aged 50 to 60 who had recovered from COVID-19.

The chain recombines TRBV5-4 with TRBJ2-1; 14 nucleotides line up with TRBD2. CDR3 length: 16 amino acids. Germline V gene data show CDR1 as SGHNT and CDR2 as YYREEE (reference sequence). V lost 4 bases and J lost 4; bases outside the gene matches: 4. The CDR3 DNA reads as TGTGCCAGCAGCCCCGGACTAGCGGGAGGATACAATGAGCAGTTCTTC. It codes for CASSPGLAGGYNEQFF.

The V call is TRBV30, the J call TRBJ1-5; D remains ambiguous. CDR1 is GTSNPN and CDR2 is SVGIG in the germline V gene (reference sequence). The ends were cut back, 1 base at V and 3 bases at J, with 7 bases in the middle. The CDR3 is 13 amino acids. In DNA, the CDR3 is TGTGCCTGGAGTGGTGGCCCCAATCAGCCCCAGCATTTT. It translates to CAWSGGPNQPQHF.

V and J are TRBV5-6 and TRBJ2-3; 8 bases are a match to TRBD2. Looked up from germline, CDR1 is SGHDT and CDR2 is YYEEEE. The CDR3 extends over 18 amino acids. V lost 1 base, J lost 1 base, and 11 bases stayed unmatched. The CDR3 DNA is TGTGCCAGCAGCTTGAGACGAATGGCGGGAGGTGGCACAGATACGCAGTATTTT. This translates into CASSLRRMAGGGTDTQYF.

The chain couples TRBV14 to TRBJ2-1; D possibly corresponds to TRBD1 (5 bases). The CDR3 totals 12 residues. Germline values: CDR1 SGHDN, CDR2 FVKESK. V dropped 4 bases and J dropped 12 bases, with 13 bases sitting between them. CDR3 region: CASSPDNLRQFF. The CDR3 nucleotides are TGTGCCAGCAGCCCGGACAATTTGCGGCAGTTCTTC.

The table lists this clone with a few counts. The genes are TRBV30 and TRBJ2-1, with D possibly being TRBD1 (6 bases). Germline V lookup: CDR1 GTSNPN, CDR2 SVGIG (reference sequence). This CDR3 is 14 amino acids long. Trimming removed 5 bases at V and 7 bases at J, with 18 bases between. This chain's CDR3 is CAWGKQGPLNEQFF. In DNA, the CDR3 is TGTGCCTGGGGTAAACAGGGACCCCTTAATGAGCAGTTCTTC.

This clone has only one observation. The V and J genes are TRBV11-2 and TRBJ1-4; 7 bases agree with TRBD1. Per the germline V gene, CDR1 is SGHAT and CDR2 is FQNNGV. The CDR3 spans 15 residues. The V and J ends lost 5 bases and 6 bases, in that order; junction bases with no gene match: 9. CDR3 protein: CASSKRTGTYEKLFF. The CDR3 nucleotides read TGTGCCAGCAGCAAACGGACAGGAACGTATGAAAAACTGTTTTTT. Looking up the rest from reference TRBV11-2 and TRBJ1-4 gives the full variable domain: EAGVAQSPRYKIIEKRQSVAFWCNPISGHATLYWYQQILGQGPKLLIQFQNNGVVDDSQLPKDRFSAERLKGVDSTLKIQPAKLEDSAVYLCASSKRTGTYEKLFFGSGTQLSVL.

The chain joins TRBV5-1 to TRBJ2-1, with TRBD2 matching over 14 bases. The ends lost 0 bases at V and 10 bases at J; junction bases unmatched: 6. The CDR3 covers 16 residues. Per the germline V gene, CDR1 is SGHRS and CDR2 is YFSETQ. The CDR3 DNA is TGCGCCAGCAGCTTGGACGGACTAGCGGGAGGAAGCGAGCAGTTCTTC. It is translated as CASSLDGLAGGSEQFF.

The chain carries TRBV18 and TRBJ1-5, with D uncertain. V was clipped by 5 bases and J by 5 bases, with 10 bases between them. The V gene's germline CDR1 is KGHSH and CDR2 LQKENI. There are 13 residues in the CDR3. The CDR3 nucleotides are TGTGCCAGCTCATCCGGAGACGATCAGCCCCAGCATTTT. Protein sequence: CASSSGDDQPQHF.

Here the CDR3 reads CASSQQGRTEAFF. Here the CDR3 DNA reads TGTGCCAGCAGCCAACAGGGTAGAACTGAAGCTTTCTTT. The genes are TRBV27 and TRBJ1-1, with TRBD1 as a possible D gene (6 bases). The CDR3 has 13 residues. V lost 6 bases, J lost 5 bases, and 13 bases lay in between. Germline V gene sequence: CDR1 MNHEY, CDR2 SMNVEV (reference sequence).

This clone was observed once. The chain carries TRBV6-5 and TRBJ1-5, with 8 nucleotides matching TRBD1. This CDR3 contains 15 residues. Looked up from germline, CDR1 is MNHEY and CDR2 is SVGAGI. V shed 6 bases, J shed 7 bases, and the junction held 11 bases outside the gene matches. The CDR3 reads CASRYNRGIGQPQHF. In nucleotides, the CDR3 is TGTGCCAGCAGGTACAACAGGGGGATAGGGCAGCCCCAGCATTTT.

CDR3 bases: TGTGCCAGCAGCGCCCGGGACAGCTATAATTCACCCCTCCACTTT. Translated: CASSARDSYNSPLHF. The chain recombines TRBV9 with TRBJ1-6, with 7 bases fitting TRBD1. The V and J ends lost 3 bases and 3 bases, in that order; junction bases with no gene match: 3. This CDR3 comprises 15 residues. The germline gives CDR1 SGDLS, CDR2 YYNGEE.

The chain links TRBV5-6 to TRBJ1-3, with 7 bases matching TRBD1. The V segment lost 1 base and the J segment 9 bases; nucleotides outside the gene matches: 16. The germline CDR1 and CDR2 sequences are SGHDT and YYEEEE. The CDR3 extends over 17 amino acids. CDR3 region: CASSLPDRVKESATIYF. Here the CDR3 DNA reads TGTGCCAGCAGCTTGCCCGACAGGGTTAAGGAGTCGGCCACCATATATTTT.

The chain joins TRBV7-9 to TRBJ1-4, with D perhaps matching TRBD1 (5 bases). CDR1 is SEHNR, CDR2 FQNEAQ, per germline (reference sequence). The germline V and J ends were trimmed by 5 bases and 4 bases, with 14 bases remaining between them. The CDR3 loop spans 15 amino acids. CDR3 nucleotides: TGTGCCAGCAGCCCGGGGGGGGTTAGTAATGAAAAACTGTTTTTT. Its translation is CASSPGGVSNEKLFF.

The rearrangement uses TRBV18 and TRBJ2-1; D possibly corresponds to TRBD2 (6 bases). Trimming took 1 base from V and 7 from J, leaving 11 bases between them. The CDR3 spans 14 residues. From germline, CDR1 is KGHSH and CDR2 LQKENI. CDR3 coding DNA: TGTGCCAGCTCACCACTCCTCGGGGGTAATGAGCAGTTCTTC. Its protein product is CASSPLLGGNEQFF.

V and J are TRBV29-1 and TRBJ1-2; D possibly corresponds to TRBD1 (6 bases). Trimming removed 5 bases from V and 6 bases from J, with 13 bases in between. In germline, CDR1 is SQVTM, CDR2 ANQGSEA. The CDR3 has 12 amino acids. The CDR3 DNA sequence: TGCAGCGTTACCACAGGGAGGGATGGCTACACCTTC. It translates to CSVTTGRDGYTF. The complete variable domain, with remaining parts taken from reference TRBV29-1 and TRBJ1-2, reads SAVISQKPSRDICQRGTSLTIQCQVDSQVTMMFWYRQQPGQSLTLIATANQGSEATYESGFVIDKFPISRPNLTFSTLTVSNMSPEDSSIYLCSVTTGRDGYTFGSGTRLTVV.

The rearrangement joins TRBV11-2 to TRBJ1-3; possible D gene TRBD1, 6 bases. CDR1 is SGHAT, CDR2 FQNNGV, per germline. This CDR3 is 16 amino acids long. The V gene lost 4 bases and the J gene lost 0 bases, with 13 bases spanning the gap. The CDR3 loop is CASSSDRKTSGNTIYF. DNA for the CDR3: TGTGCCAGCAGCTCAGACAGGAAAACCTCTGGAAACACCATATATTTT.

This chain connects TRBV3-1 (or the pseudogene TRBV3-2) to TRBJ1-2; TRBD1 matches at 8 bases. V lost 4 bases to trimming and J lost 5 bases; unmatched junction nucleotides: 6. Germline lookup yields CDR1 LGHDT and CDR2 YNNKEL (reference sequence). This CDR3 is built from 14 residues. The CDR3 region is CASSRPGQDYGYTF. The CDR3 coding sequence is TGTGCCAGCAGCCGCCCGGGACAGGATTATGGCTACACCTTC.

This clone was observed a single time. The rearrangement links TRBV18 to TRBJ2-3; no definite D call. This CDR3 contains 13 residues. Looked up from germline, CDR1 is KGHSH and CDR2 is LQKENI. V lost 2 bases and J lost 3, with 6 bases in between. As DNA, the CDR3 is TGTGCCAGCTCACCAGGGCGAACAGATACGCAGTATTTT. This codes for CASSPGRTDTQYF.

The gene calls are TRBV28 and TRBJ1-2; D is possibly TRBD1 (6 bases). The CDR3 contains 14 residues. Germline-derived CDR1 and CDR2 are MDHEN and SYDVKM. V lost 5 bases and J lost 3, with 13 bases in between. The CDR3 nucleotides are TGTGCCAGCAGTGGGGAGGGGGGTTACTATGGCTACACCTTC. As protein: CASSGEGGYYGYTF.

This clone was recorded a few times. This chain uses TRBV4-3 with TRBJ1-5, with TRBD1 matching 7 bases. This CDR3 is built from 17 residues. V lost 0 bases to trimming and J lost 5 bases; unmatched junction nucleotides: 10. The germline V gene has CDR1 LGHNA and CDR2 YSLEER. As DNA, the CDR3 is TGCGCCAGCAGCCAAGACCACGGGACAGCACCTTATCAGCCCCAGCATTTT. Its translation: CASSQDHGTAPYQPQHF.